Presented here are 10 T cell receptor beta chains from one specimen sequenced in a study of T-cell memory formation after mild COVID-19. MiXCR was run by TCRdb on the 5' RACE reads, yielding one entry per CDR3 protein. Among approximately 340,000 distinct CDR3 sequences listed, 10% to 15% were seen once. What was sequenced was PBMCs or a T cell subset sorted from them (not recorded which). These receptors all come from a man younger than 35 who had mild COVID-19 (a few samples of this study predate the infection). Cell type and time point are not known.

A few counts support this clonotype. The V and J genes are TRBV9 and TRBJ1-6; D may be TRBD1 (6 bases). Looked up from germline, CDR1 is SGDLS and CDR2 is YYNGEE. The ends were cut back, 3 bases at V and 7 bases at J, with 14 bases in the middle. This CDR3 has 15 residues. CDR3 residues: CASSGLQGSNSPLHF. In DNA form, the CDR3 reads TGTGCCAGCAGCGGCCTACAGGGATCAAATTCACCCCTCCACTTT.

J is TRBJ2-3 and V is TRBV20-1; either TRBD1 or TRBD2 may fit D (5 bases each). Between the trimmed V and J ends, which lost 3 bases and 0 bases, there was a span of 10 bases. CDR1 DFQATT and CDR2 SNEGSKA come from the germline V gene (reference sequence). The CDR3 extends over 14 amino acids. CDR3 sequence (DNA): TGCAGTGCTAGCCGGGACGGAAGCACAGATACGCAGTATTTT. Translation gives CSASRDGSTDTQYF.

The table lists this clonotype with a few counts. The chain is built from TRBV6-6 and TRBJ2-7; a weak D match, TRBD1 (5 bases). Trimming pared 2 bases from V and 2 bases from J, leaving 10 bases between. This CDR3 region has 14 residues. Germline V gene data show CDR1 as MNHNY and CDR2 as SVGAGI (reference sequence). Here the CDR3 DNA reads TGTGCCAGCAGTTACGAGACAGAAACCTACGAGCAGTACTTC. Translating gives CASSYETETYEQYF.

CDR3: CASSLGGQTGEAFF. The CDR3 DNA reads as TGCGCCAGCAGCTTAGGTGGTCAGACAGGAGAAGCTTTCTTT. The V gene is TRBV5-1, the J gene TRBJ1-1, with TRBD1 as a possible D gene (6 bases). The CDR3 has 14 amino acids. The V gene's germline CDR1 is SGHRS and CDR2 YFSETQ. Trimming stripped 2 bases from V and 8 bases from J, with 16 bases between.

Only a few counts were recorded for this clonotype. The CDR3 DNA follows: TGTGCCATTCAGGGTGGCGGGGCGATGGGGAACACTGAAGCTTTCTTT. Its protein product is CAIQGGGAMGNTEAFF. The chain carries TRBV28 and TRBJ1-1; TRBD1 is a possible D gene (5 bases). Between the trimmed V and J ends, which lost 10 bases and 1 base, there was a span of 22 bases. This CDR3 region has 16 residues. The germline V gene has CDR1 MDHEN and CDR2 SYDVKM. Supplemented by reference TRBV28 and TRBJ1-1, the full variable domain reads DVKVTQSSRYLVKRTGEKVFLECVQDMDHENMFWYRQDPGLGLRLIYFSYDVKMKEKGDIPEGYSVSREKKERFSLILESASTNQTSMYLCAIQGGGAMGNTEAFFGQGTRLTVV.

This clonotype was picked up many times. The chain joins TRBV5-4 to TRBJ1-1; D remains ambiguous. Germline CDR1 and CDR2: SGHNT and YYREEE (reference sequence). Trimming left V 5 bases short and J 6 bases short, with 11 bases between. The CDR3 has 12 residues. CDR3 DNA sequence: TGTGCCAGCAGGGCTGAGACCTCTGAAGCTTTCTTT. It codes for CASRAETSEAFF. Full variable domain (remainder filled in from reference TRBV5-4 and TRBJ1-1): ETGVTQSPTHLIKTRGQQVTLRCSSQSGHNTVSWYQQALGQGPQFIFQYYREEENGRGNFPPRFSGLQFPNYSSELNVNALELDDSALYLCASRAETSEAFFGQGTRLTVV.

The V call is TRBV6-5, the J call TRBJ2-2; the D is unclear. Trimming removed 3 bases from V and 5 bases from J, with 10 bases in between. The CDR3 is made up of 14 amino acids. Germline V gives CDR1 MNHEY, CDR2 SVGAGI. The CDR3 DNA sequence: TGTGCCAGCAGTTATTCGGGTCGGACCGGGGAGCTGTTTTTT. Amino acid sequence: CASSYSGRTGELFF.

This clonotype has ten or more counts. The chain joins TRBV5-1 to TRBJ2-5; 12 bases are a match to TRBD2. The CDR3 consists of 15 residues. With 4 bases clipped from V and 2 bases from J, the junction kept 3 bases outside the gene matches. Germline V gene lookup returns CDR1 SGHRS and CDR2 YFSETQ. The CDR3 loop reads CASSVTSGGQETQYF. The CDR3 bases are TGCGCCAGCAGCGTTACTAGCGGGGGGCAAGAGACCCAGTACTTC. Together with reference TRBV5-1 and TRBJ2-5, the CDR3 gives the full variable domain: KAGVTQTPRYLIKTRGQQVTLSCSPISGHRSVSWYQQTPGQGLQFLFEYFSETQRNKGNFPGRFSGRQFSNSRSEMNVSTLELGDSALYLCASSVTSGGQETQYFGPGTRLLVL.

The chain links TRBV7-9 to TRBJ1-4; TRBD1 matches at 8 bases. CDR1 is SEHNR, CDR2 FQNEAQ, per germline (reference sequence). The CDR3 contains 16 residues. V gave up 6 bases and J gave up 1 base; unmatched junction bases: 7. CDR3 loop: CASSGQGIRTNEKLFF. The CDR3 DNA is TGTGCCAGCAGTGGACAGGGCATTCGAACTAATGAAAAACTGTTTTTT.

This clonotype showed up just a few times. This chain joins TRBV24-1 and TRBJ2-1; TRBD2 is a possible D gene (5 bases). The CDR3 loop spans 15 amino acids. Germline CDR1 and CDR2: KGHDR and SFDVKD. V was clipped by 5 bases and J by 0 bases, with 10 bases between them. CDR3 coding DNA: TGTGCCACCAGTGGCGGGCCCGGCTCCTACAATGAGCAGTTCTTC. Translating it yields CATSGGPGSYNEQFF.